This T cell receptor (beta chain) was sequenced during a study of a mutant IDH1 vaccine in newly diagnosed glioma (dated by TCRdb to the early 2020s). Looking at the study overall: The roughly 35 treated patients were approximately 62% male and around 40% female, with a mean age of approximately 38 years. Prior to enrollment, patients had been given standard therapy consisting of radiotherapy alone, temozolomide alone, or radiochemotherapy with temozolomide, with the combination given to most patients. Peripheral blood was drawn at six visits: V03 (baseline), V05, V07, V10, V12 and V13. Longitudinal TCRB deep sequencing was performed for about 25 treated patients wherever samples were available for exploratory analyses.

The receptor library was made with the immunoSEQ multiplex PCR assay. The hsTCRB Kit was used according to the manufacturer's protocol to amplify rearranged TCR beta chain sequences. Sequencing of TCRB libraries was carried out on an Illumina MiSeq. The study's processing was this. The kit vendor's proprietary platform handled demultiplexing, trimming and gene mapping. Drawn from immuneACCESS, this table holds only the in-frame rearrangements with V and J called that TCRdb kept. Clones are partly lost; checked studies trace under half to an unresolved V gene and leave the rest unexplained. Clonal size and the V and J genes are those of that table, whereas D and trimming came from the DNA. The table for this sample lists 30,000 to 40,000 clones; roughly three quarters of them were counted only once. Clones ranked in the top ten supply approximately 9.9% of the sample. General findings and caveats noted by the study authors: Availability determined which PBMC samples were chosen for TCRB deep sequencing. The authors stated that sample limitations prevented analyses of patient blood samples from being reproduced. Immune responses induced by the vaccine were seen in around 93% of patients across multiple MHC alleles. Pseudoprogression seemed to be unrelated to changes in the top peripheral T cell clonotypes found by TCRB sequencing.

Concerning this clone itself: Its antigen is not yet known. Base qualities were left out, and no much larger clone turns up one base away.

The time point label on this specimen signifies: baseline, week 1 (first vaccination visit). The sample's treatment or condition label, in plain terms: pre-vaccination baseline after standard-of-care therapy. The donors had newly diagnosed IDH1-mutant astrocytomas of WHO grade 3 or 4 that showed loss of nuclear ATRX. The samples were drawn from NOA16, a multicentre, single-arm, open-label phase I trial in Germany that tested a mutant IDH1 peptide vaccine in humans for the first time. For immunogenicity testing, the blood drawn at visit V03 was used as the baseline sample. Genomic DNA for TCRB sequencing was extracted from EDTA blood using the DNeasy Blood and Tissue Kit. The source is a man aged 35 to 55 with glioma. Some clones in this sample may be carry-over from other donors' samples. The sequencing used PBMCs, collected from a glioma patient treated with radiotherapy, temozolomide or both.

At the DNA level, the sequence is TGTGCCAGTAGTAAACAGGGGGCCACTGAAGCTTTCTTT. Translation gives CASSKQGATEAFF. The chain is made from TRBV19 and TRBJ1-1; 9 bases in the middle match TRBD1. From cysteine to phenylalanine, the CDR3 is 13 amino acids long. Only CDR3 DNA is held: 39 bases, read in frame from base 1. The CDR1 and CDR2 encoded by the germline V gene (reference sequence) are LNHDA and SQIVND. V and J are trimmed by 4 bases and 4 bases, and the gene matches miss 1 base of the junction.